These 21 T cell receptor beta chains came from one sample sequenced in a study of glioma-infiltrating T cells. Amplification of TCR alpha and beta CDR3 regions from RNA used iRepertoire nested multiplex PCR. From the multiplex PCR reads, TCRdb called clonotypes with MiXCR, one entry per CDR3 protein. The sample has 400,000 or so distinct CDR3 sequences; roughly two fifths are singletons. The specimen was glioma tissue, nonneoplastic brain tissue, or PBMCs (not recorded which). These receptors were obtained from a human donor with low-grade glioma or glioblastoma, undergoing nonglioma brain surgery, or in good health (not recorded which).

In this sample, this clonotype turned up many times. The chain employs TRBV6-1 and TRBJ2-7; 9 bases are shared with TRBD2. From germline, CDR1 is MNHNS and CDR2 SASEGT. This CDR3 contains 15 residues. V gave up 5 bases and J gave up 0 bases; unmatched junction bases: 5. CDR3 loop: CASSSTSGSSYEQYF. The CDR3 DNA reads TGTGCCAGCAGTTCGACTAGCGGAAGCTCCTACGAGCAGTACTTC.

For the CDR3, the DNA is TGTGCCAGCAGCCATGACCGTTACGAGCAGTACTTC. Residues: CASSHDRYEQYF. The chain couples TRBV28 to TRBJ2-7; D call uncertain. Germline assignment: CDR1 MDHEN and CDR2 SYDVKM. V dropped 6 bases and J dropped 4 bases, with 10 bases sitting between them. This CDR3 spans 12 amino acids.

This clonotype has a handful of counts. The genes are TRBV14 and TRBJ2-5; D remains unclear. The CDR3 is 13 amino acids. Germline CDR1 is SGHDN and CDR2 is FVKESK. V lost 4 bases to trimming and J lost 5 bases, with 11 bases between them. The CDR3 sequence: CASSRQGPETQYF. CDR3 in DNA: TGTGCCAGCAGCCGCCAAGGACCGGAGACCCAGTACTTC.

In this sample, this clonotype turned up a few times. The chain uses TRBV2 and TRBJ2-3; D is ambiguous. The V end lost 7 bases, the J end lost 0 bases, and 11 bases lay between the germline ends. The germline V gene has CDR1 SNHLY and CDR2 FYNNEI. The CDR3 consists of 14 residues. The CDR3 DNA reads TGTGCCAGCAAACAAGAACCTAGCACAGATACGCAGTATTTT. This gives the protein CASKQEPSTDTQYF.

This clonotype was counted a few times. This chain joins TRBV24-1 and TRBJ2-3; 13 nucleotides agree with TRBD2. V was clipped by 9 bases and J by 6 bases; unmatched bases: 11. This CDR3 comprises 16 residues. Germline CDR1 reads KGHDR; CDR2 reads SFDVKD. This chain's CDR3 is CATGDPGLAGLDTQYF. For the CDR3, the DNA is TGTGCCACCGGAGACCCGGGACTAGCGGGATTGGATACGCAGTATTTT.

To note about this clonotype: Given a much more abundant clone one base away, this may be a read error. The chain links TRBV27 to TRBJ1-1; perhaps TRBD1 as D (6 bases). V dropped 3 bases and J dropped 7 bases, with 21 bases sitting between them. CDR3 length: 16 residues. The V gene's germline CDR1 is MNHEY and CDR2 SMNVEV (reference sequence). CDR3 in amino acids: CASSLYYREGGSEAFF. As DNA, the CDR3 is TGTGCCAGCAGTTTGTATTACAGGGAGGGCGGCAGTGAAGCTTTCTTT.

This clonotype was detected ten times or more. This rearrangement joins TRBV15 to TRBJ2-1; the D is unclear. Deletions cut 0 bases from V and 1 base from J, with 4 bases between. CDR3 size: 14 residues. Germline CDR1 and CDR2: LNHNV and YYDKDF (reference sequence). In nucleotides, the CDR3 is TGTGCCACCAGCAGAGATGCGTCCTACAATGAGCAGTTCTTC. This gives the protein CATSRDASYNEQFF.

The CDR3 protein is CASSIWGSNQPQHF. The CDR3 DNA is TGTGCCAGTAGTATTTGGGGCTCGAATCAGCCCCAGCATTTT. J is TRBJ1-5 and V is TRBV19; tentatively, D is TRBD1 (5 bases). The CDR3 loop spans 14 amino acids. In germline, CDR1 is LNHDA, CDR2 SQIVND (reference sequence). V was shortened by 3 bases and J by 4 bases, with 10 bases between the two germline ends.

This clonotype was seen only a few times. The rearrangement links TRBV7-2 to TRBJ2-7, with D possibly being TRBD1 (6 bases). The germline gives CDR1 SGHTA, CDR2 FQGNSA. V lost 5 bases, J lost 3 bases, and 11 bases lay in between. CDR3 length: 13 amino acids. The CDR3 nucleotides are TGTGCCAGCAGCGACAGGTTCCTCTACGAGCAGTACTTC. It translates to CASSDRFLYEQYF.

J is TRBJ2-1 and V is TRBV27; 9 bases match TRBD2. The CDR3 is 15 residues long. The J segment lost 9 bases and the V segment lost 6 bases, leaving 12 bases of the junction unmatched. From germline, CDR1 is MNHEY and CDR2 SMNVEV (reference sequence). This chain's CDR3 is CASSPGLAQRIEQFF. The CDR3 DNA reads TGTGCCAGCAGCCCAGGACTAGCGCAGAGGATTGAGCAGTTCTTC.

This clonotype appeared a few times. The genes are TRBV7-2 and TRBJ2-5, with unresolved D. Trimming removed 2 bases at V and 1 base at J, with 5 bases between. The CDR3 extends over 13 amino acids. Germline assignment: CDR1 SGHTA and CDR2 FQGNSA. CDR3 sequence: CASSLIVQETQYF. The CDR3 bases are TGTGCCAGCAGCTTAATAGTCCAAGAGACCCAGTACTTC. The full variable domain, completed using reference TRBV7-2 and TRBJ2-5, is GAGVSQSPSNKVTEKGKDVELRCDPISGHTALYWYRQSLGQGLEFLIYFQGNSAPDKSGLPSDRFSAERTGGSVSTLTIQRTQQEDSAVYLCASSLIVQETQYFGPGTRLLVL.

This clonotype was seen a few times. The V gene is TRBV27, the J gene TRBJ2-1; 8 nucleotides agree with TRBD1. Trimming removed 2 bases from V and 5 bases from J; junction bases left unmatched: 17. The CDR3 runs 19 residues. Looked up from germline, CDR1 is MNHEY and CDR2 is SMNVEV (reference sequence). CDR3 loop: CASSLPQQGGSGPHNEQFF. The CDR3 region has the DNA TGTGCCAGCAGTTTACCCCAACAGGGGGGTAGTGGCCCTCACAATGAGCAGTTCTTC.

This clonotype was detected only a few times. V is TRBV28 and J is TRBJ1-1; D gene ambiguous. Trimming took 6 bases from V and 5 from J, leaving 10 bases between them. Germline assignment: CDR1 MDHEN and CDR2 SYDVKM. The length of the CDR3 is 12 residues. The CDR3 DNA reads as TGTGCCAGCAGATTACATGGGACTGAAGCTTTCTTT. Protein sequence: CASRLHGTEAFF.

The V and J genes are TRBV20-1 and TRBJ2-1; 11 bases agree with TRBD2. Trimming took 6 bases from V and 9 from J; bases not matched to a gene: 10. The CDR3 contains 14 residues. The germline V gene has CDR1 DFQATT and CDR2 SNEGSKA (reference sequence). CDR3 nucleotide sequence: TGCAGTGCGCTTACTAGCGGGAGTTCGAGTGAGCAGTTCTTC. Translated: CSALTSGSSSEQFF.

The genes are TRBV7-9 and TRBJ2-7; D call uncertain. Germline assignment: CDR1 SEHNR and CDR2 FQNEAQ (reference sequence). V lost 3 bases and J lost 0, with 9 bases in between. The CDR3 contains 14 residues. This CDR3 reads CASSFTPSSYEQYF. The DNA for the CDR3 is TGTGCCAGCAGCTTCACTCCGAGCTCCTACGAGCAGTACTTC.

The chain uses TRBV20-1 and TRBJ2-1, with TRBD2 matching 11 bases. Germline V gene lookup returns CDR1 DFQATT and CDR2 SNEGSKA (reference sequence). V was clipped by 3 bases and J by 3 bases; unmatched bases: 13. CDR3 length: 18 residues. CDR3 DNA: TGCAGTGCTAGTAGCCAGAGTAGCGGGAGGGCCCGCTACAATGAGCAGTTCTTC. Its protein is CSASSQSSGRARYNEQFF.

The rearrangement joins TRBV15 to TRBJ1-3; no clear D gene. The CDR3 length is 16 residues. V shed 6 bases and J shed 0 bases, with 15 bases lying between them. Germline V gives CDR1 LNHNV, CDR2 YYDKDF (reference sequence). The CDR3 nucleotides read TGTGCCACCAGAGCGGATTTTCTGAGCTCTGGAAACACCATATATTTT. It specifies CATRADFLSSGNTIYF.

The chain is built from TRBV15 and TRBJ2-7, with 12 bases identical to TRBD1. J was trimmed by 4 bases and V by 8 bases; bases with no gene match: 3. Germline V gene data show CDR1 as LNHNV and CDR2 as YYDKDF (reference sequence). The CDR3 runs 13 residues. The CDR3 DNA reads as TGTGCCACCCGGGACAGGGGGCCTTACGAGCAGTACTTC. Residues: CATRDRGPYEQYF.

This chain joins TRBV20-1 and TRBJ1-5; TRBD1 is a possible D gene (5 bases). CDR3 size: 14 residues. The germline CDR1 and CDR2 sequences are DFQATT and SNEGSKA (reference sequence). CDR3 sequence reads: CSAPPRVSNQPQHF. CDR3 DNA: TGCAGCGCTCCCCCCAGGGTGAGCAATCAGCCCCAGCATTTT.

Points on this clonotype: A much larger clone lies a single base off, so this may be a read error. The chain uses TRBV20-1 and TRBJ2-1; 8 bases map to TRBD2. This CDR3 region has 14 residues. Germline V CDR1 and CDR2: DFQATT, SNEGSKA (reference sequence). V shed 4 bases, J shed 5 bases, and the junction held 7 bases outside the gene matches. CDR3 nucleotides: TGCAGTGCTACCCCGGTACTAGCGGACAATGAGCAGTTCTTC. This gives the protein CSATPVLADNEQFF.

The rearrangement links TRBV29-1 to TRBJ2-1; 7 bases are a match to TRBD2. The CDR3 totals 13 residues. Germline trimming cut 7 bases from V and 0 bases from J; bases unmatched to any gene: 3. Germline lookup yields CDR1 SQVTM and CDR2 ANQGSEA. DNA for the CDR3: TGCAGCGAGGTAGCGGGCTCCTACAATGAGCAGTTCTTC. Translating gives CSEVAGSYNEQFF.